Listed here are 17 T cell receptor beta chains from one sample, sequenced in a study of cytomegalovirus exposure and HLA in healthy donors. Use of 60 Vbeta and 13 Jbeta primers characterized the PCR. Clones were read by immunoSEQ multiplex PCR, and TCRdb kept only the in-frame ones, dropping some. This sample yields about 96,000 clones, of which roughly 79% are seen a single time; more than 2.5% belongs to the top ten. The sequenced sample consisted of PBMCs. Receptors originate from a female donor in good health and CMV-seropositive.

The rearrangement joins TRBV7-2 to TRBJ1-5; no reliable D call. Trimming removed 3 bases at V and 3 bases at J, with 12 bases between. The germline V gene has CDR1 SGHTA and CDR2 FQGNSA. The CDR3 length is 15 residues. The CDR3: CASSLGGSFNQPQHF. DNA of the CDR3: TGTGCCAGCAGCTTGGGAGGGAGCTTCAATCAGCCCCAGCATTTT.

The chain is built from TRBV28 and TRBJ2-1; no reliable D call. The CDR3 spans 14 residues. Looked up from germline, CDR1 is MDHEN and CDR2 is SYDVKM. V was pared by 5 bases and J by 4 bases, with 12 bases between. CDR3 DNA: TGTGCCAGCAGTCCCGTTATCCAGTACAATGAGCAGTTCTTC. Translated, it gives CASSPVIQYNEQFF.

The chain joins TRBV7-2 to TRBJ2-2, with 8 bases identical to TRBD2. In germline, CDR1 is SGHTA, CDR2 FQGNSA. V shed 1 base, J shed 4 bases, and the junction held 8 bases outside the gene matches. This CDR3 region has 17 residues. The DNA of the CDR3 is TGTGCCAGCAGCTTAGACCGGCTAGCGGGCCTCACCGGGGAGCTGTTTTTT. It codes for CASSLDRLAGLTGELFF.

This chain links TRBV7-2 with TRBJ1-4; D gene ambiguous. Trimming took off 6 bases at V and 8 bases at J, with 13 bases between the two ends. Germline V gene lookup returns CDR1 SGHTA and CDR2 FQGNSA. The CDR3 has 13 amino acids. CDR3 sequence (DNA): TGTGCCAGCAGTTTAATGCCTGAGGAAAAACTGTTTTTT. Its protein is CASSLMPEEKLFF.

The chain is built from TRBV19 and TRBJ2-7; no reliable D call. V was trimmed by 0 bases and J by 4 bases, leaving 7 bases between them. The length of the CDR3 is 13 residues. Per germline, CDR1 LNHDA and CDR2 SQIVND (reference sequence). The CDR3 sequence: CASSIDLLYEQYF. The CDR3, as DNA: TGTGCCAGTAGTATAGACCTCCTTTACGAGCAGTACTTC.

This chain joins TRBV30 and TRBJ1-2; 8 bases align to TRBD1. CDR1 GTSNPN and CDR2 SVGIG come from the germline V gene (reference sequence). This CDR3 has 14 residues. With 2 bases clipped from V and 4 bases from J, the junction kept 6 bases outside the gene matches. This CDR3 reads CAWSFHRGGYGYTF. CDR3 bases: TGTGCCTGGAGTTTCCACAGGGGGGGCTATGGCTACACCTTC.

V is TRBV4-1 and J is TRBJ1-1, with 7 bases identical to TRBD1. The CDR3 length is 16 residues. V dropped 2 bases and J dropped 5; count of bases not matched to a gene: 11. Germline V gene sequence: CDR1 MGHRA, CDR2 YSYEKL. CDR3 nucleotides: TGCGCCAGCAGCCAACCGCGACAGGGAAGGGGGACTGAAGCTTTCTTT. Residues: CASSQPRQGRGTEAFF.

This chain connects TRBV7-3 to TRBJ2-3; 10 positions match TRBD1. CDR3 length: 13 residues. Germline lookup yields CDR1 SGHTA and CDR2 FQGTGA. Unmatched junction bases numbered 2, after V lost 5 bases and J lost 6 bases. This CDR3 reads CASSRGQGDTQYF. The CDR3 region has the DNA TGTGCCAGCAGCAGGGGACAGGGGGATACGCAGTATTTT.

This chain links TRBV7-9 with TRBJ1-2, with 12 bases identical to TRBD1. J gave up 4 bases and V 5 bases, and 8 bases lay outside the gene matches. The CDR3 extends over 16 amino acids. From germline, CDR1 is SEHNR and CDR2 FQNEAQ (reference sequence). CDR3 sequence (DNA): TGTGCCAGCAGCCCAAGCGGGACAGGGGGCGCCTATGGCTACACCTTC. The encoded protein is CASSPSGTGGAYGYTF.

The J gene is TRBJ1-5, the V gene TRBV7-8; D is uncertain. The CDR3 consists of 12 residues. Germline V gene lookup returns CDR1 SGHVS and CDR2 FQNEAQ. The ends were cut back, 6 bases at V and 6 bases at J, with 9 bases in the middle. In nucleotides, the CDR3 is TGTGCCAGCAGTTCGCCGGGTCAGCCCCAGCATTTT. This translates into CASSSPGQPQHF. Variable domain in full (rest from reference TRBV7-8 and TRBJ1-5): GAGVSQSPRYKVAKRGQDVALRCDPISGHVSLFWYQQALGQGPEFLTYFQNEAQLDKSGLPSDRFFAERPEGSVSTLKIQRTQQEDSAVYLCASSSPGQPQHFGDGTRLSIL.

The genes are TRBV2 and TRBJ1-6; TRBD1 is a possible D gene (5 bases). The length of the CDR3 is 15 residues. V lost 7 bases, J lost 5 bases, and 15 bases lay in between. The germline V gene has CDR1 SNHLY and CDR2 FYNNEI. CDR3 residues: CASNQGAINNSPLHF. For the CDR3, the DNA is TGTGCCAGCAATCAAGGGGCGATTAATAATTCACCCCTCCACTTT.

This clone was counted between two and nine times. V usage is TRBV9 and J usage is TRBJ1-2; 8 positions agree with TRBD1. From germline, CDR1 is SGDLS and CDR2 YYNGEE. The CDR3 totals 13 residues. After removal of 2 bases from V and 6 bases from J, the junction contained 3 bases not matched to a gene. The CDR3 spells CASSVDRGDGYTF. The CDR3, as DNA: TGTGCCAGCAGCGTTGACAGGGGCGATGGCTACACCTTC.

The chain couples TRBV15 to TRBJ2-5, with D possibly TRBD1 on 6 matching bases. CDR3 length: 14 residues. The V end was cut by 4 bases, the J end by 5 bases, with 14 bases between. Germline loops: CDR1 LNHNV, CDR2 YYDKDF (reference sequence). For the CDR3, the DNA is TGTGCCACCAGCATGAGCGCAGGGGCCGAGACCCAGTACTTC. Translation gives CATSMSAGAETQYF.

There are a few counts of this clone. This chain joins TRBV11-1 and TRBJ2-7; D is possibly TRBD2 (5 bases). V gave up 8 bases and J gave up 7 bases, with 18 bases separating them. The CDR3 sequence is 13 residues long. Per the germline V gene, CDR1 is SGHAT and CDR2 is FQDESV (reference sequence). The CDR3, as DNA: TGTGCCAGCGGACGGGAACCCCTAAGGGAGCAGTACTTC. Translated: CASGREPLREQYF.

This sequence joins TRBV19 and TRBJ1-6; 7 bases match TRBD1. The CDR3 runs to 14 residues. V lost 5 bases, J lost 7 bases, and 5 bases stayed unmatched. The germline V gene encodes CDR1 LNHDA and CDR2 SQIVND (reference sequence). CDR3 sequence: CASSVTQGNSPLHF. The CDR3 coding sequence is TGTGCCAGTAGTGTTACACAGGGGAATTCACCCCTCCACTTT.

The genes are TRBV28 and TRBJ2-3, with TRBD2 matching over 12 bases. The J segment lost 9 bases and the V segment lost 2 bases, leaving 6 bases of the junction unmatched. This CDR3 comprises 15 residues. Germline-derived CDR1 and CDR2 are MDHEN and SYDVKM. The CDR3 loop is CASSLPSGGAGTQYF. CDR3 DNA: TGTGCCAGCAGTTTACCTAGCGGGGGGGCGGGGACGCAGTATTTT.

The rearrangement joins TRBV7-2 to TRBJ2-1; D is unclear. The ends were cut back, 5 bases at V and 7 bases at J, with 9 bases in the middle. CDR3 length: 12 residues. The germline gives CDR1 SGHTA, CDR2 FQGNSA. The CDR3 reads CASSIYLNEQFF. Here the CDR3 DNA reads TGTGCCAGCAGCATTTACTTGAATGAGCAGTTCTTC.